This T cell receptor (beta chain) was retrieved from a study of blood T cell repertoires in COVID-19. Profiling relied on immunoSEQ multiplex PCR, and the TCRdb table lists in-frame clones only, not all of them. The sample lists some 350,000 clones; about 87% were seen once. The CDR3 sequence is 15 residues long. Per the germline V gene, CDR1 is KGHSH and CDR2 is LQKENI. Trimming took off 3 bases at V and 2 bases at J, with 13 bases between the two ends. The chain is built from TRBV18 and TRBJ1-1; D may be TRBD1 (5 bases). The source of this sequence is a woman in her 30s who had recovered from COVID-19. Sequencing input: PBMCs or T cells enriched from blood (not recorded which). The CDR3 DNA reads TGTGCCAGCTCACCCCCATGGGGCCAAAACACTGAAGCTTTCTTT. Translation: CASSPPWGQNTEAFF.